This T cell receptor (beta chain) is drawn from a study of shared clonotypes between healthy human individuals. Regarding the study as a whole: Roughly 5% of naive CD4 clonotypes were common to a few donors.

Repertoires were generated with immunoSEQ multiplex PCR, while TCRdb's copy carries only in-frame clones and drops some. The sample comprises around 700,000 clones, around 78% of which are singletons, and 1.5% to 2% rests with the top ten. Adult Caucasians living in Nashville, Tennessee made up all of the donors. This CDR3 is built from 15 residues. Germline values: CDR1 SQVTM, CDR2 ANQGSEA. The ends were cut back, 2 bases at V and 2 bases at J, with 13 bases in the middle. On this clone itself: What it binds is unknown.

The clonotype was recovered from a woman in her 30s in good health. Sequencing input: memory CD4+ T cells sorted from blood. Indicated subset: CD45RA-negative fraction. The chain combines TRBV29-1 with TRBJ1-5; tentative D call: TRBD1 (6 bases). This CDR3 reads CSVEIGGSGNQPQHF. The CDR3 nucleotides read TGCAGCGTTGAAATAGGGGGGTCGGGCAATCAGCCCCAGCATTTT.